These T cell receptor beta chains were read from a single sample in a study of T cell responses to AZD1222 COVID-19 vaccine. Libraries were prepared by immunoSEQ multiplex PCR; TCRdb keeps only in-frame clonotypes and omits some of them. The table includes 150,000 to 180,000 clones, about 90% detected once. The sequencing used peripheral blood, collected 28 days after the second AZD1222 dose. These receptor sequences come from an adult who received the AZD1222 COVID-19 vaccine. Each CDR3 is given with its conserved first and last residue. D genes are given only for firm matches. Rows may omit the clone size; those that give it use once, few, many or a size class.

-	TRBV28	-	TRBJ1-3	TGTGCCAGCAGTTTAAGCGGGAGCGGAACTGGAAACACCATATATTTT	CASSLSGSGTGNTIYF
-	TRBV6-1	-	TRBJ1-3	TGTGCCAGCAGTGAAGAAGGGCTCGGGTGGCGAAACACCATATATTTT	CASSEEGLGWRNTIYF
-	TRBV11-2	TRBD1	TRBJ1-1	TGTGCCAGCAGCCCAGGGGACAGGGTGAACACTGAAGCTTTCTTT	CASSPGDRVNTEAFF
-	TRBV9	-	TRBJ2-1	TGTGCCAGCAGCGTAGCTTCGGCGGTGAGCCCCTACAATGAGCAGTTCTTC	CASSVASAVSPYNEQFF
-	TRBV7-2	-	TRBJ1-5	TGTGCCAGCAGCCCGGCAGGGAGAAATGATCAGCCCCAGCATTTT	CASSPAGRNDQPQHF
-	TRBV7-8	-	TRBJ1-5	TGTGCCAGCAGCTCCCAGGGTTCGGCCCAGCATTTT	CASSSQGSAQHF
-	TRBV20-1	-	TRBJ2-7	TGCAGTGCTGGCATGTGGGTCGAGCAGTACTTC	CSAGMWVEQYF
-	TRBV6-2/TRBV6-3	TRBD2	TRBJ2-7	TGTGCCAGCAGTTACTTTCCGGGACTAGCGGGGTACGAGCAGTACTTC	CASSYFPGLAGYEQYF
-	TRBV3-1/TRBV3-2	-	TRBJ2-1	TGTGCCAGCAGCCGCAAGGGGAGTGGACACAGCTACAATGAGCAGTTCTTC	CASSRKGSGHSYNEQFF
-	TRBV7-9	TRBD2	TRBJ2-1	TGTGCCAGCAGCTTCGAGGGGTTGCGGGAGGGCCTCTACAATGAGCAGTTCTTC	CASSFEGLREGLYNEQFF
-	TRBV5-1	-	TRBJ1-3	TGCGCCAGCAGGGGAAGTGGAAACACCATATATTTT	CASRGSGNTIYF
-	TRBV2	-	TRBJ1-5	TGTGCCAGCAGTCCTCGGACATTTTATAGCAATCAGCCCCAGCATTTT	CASSPRTFYSNQPQHF
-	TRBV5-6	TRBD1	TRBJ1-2	TGTGCCAGCAGCCTTGACAGGGTCTCGATCTATGGCTACACCTTC	CASSLDRVSIYGYTF
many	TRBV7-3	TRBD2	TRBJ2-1	TGTGCCAGCAGCTTAAGGGGTAGGGGACTAGCGGGGCGATTTAACAATGAGCAGTTCTTC	CASSLRGRGLAGRFNNEQFF
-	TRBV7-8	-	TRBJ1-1	TGTGCCAGCAGCTTAGATGAGGCCCGAACTGAAGCTTTCTTT	CASSLDEARTEAFF
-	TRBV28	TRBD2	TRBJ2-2	TGTGCCAGCGGAGGAGCGGGAGGAACCGGGGAGCTGTTTTTT	CASGGAGGTGELFF
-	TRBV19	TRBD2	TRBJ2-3	TGTGCCAGCAGAACTAGCGGGAGTACAGATACGCAGTATTTT	CASRTSGSTDTQYF
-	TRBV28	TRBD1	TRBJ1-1	TGTGCCAGCAGGCCTACAGGGGAGAACACTGAAGCTTTCTTT	CASRPTGENTEAFF
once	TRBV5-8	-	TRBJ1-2	TGTGCCAGCAGCTTGTTCGGCCAGGGCCCCACCCTATCCTATGGCTACACCTTC	CASSLFGQGPTLSYGYTF
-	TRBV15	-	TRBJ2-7	TGTGCCACCAGTCGTGCAGGGGGACTAACCTACGAGCAGTACTTC	CATSRAGGLTYEQYF
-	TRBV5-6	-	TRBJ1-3	TGTGCCAGCAGGGCGGTCCGGGACGGTGGCTCTGGAAACACCATATATTTT	CASRAVRDGGSGNTIYF
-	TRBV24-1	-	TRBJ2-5	TGTGCCACCAGTGATAGGGGGGTCGGAGAGACCCAGTACTTC	CATSDRGVGETQYF
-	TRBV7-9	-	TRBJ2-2	TGTGCCAGCAGCTTAGTCAGATCGAACACCGGGGAGCTGTTTTTT	CASSLVRSNTGELFF
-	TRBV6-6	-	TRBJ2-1	TGTGCCAGCAGTCTCAGGGGTTACAATGAGCAGTTCTTC	CASSLRGYNEQFF
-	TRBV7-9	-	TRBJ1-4	TGTGCCAGCAGCTTAGTGGGAGGGTCTAATGAAAAACTGTTTTTT	CASSLVGGSNEKLFF
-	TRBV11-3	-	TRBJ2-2	TGTGCCAGCAGCTTAGATGTCGGGGAGCTGTTTTTT	CASSLDVGELFF
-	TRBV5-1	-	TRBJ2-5	TGCGCCAGCAGCTTGGGGACGCCAGAGACCCAGTACTTC	CASSLGTPETQYF
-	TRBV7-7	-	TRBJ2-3	TGTGCTAGCAGCCCCGAGGGGGTCGGGGGGAATACGCAGTATTTT	CASSPEGVGGNTQYF
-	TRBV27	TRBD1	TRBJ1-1	TGTGCCAGCAGAAGACAGGGTGGGACTGAAGCTTTCTTT	CASRRQGGTEAFF
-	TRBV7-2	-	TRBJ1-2	TGTGCCAGCAGCTTAGAGTCAGGGGAAAACTATGGCTACACCTTC	CASSLESGENYGYTF
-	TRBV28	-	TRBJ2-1	TGTGCCAGCAGGACTAGCTCCTACAATGAGCAGTTCTTC	CASRTSSYNEQFF
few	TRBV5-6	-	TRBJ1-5	TGTGCCAGCAGCTCCTGGGACAGCAATCAGCCCCAGCATTTT	CASSSWDSNQPQHF
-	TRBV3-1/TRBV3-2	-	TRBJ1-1	TGTGCCAGCAGCCACGGCCCGAACACTGAAGCTTTCTTT	CASSHGPNTEAFF
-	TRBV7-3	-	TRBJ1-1	TGTGCCAGCAGCTTAAGTTCCTCTTTGACTGAAGCTTTCTTT	CASSLSSSLTEAFF
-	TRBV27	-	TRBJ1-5	TGTGCCAGCAGTGCGAGGGAAGTGGGTCAGCCCCAGCATTTT	CASSAREVGQPQHF
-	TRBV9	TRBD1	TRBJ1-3	TGTGCCAGCAGCGGGGACAGGGTGAACACCATATATTTT	CASSGDRVNTIYF